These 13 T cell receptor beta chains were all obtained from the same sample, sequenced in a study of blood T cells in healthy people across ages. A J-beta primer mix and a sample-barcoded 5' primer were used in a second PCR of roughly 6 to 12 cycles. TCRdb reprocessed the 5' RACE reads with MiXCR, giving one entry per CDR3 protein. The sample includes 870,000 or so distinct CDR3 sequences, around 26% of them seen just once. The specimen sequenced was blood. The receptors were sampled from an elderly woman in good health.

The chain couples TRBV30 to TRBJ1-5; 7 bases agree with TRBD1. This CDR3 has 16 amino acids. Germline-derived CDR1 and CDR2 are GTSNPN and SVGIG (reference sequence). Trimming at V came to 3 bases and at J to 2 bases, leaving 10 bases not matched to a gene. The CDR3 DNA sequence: TGTGCCTGGAGCCCGACAGGGTTCGTTGGCAATCAGCCCCAGCATTTT. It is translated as CAWSPTGFVGNQPQHF.

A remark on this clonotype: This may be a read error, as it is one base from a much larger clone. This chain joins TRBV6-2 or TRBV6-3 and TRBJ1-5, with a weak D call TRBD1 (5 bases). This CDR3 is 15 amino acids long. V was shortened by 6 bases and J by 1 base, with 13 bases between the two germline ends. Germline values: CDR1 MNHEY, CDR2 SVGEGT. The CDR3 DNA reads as TGTGCCAGCAGGGGGACTATCGGAAGCAATCAGCCCCAGCATTTT. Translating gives CASRGTIGSNQPQHF.

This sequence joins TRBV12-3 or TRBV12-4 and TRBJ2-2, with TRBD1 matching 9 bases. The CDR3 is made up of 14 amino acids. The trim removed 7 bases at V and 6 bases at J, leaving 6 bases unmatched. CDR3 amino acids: CASTQGAIAGELFF. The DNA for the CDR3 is TGTGCCAGCACACAGGGGGCTATAGCCGGGGAGCTGTTTTTT.

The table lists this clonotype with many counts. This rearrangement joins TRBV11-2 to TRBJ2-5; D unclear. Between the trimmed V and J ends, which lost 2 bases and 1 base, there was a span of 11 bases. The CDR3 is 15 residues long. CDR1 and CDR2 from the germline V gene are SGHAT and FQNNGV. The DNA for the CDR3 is TGTGCCAGCAGCTTAATGGGCTCCCTCCAAGAGACCCAGTACTTC. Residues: CASSLMGSLQETQYF.

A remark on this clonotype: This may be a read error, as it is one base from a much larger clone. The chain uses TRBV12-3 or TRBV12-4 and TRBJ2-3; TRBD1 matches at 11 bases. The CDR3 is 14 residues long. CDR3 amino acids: CASSRTGGVDAQYF. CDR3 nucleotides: TGTGCCAGCAGTCGGACAGGGGGCGTAGATGCGCAGTATTTT.

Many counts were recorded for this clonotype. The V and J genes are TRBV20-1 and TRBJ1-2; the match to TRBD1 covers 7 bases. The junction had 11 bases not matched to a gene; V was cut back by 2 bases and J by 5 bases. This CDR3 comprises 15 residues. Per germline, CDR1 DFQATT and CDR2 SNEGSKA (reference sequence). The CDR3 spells CSARHGATGAYGYTF. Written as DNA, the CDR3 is TGCAGTGCTAGACATGGCGCAACAGGGGCTTATGGCTACACCTTC.

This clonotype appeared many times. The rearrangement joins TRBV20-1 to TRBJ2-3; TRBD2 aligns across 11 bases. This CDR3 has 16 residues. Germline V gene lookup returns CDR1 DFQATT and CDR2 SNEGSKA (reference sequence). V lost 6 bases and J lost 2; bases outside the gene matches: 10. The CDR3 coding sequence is TGCAGTGCCCCCGGGGTAGCGGGGGGGTCCACAGATACGCAGTATTTT. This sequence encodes CSAPGVAGGSTDTQYF.

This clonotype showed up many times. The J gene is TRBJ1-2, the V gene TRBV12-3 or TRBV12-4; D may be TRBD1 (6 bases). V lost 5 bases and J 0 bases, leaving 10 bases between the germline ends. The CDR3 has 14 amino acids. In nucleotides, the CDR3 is TGTGCCAGCAGTATTGGGACAACTAACTATGGCTACACCTTC. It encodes CASSIGTTNYGYTF.

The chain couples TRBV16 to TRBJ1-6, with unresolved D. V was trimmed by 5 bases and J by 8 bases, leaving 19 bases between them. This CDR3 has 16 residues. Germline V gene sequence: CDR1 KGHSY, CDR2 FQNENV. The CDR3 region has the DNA TGTGCCAGCAGCAAAGACGAGGTTAGACTACATTCACCCCTCCACTTT. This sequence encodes CASSKDEVRLHSPLHF.

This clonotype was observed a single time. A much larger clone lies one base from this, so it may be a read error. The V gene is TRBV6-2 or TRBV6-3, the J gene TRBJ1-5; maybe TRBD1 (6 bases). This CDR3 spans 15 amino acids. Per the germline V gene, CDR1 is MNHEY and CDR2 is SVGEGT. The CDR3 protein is CASRGAIGSNQPRHF. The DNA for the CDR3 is TGTGCCAGCAGGGGGGCTATCGGAAGCAATCAGCCCCGGCATTTT.

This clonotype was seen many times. The CDR3 loop reads CASMTGLTEAFF. In DNA form, the CDR3 reads TGTGCCAGTATGACAGGGTTGACTGAAGCTTTCTTT. The rearrangement links TRBV6-2 or TRBV6-3 to TRBJ1-1; TRBD1 matches 7 bases. CDR1 and CDR2 from the germline V gene are MNHEY and SVGEGT. CDR3 length: 12 amino acids. Trimming removed 9 bases from V and 5 bases from J; junction bases left unmatched: 6.

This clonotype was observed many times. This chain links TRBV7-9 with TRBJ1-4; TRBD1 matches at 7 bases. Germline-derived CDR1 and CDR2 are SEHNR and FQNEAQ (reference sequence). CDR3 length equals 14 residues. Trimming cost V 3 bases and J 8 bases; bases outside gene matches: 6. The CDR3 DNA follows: TGTGCCAGCAGCTTCGGACAGGCGGCGGAAAAACTGTTTTTT. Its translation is CASSFGQAAEKLFF.

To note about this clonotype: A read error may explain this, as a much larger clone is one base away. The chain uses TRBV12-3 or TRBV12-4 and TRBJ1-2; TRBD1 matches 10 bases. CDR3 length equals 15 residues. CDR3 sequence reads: CASRQTGTGVGGCTF. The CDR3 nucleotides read TGTGCCAGCAGACAAACCGGGACAGGGGTCGGAGGCTGCACCTTC.